What follows are 11 T cell receptor beta chains derived from one specimen sequenced in a study of cytomegalovirus exposure and HLA in healthy donors. The study ran its PCR with 60 Vbeta and 13 Jbeta primers. Sequencing was performed with immunoSEQ multiplex PCR; in TCRdb, only in-frame clones are kept and a portion is missing. The data show approximately 80,000 clones, with over 60% seen just once and around 10% held by the top ten. The sequencing input was PBMCs. The receptors originated from a woman aged 40-49 years in good health and CMV-seropositive.

This clone was detected only once. The genes are TRBV5-6 and TRBJ2-6, with TRBD1 matching over 10 bases. Germline-derived CDR1 and CDR2 are SGHDT and YYEEEE. V lost 1 base, J lost 0 bases, and 4 bases stayed unmatched. This CDR3 has 18 residues. CDR3 DNA sequence: TGTGCCAGCAGCTTGAAGGGACAGGGGTTCTCTGGGGCCAACGTCCTGACTTTC. Translating gives CASSLKGQGFSGANVLTF. The variable domain in full, with the rest retrieved from reference TRBV5-6 and TRBJ2-6, is DAGVTQSPTHLIKTRGQQVTLRCSPKSGHDTVSWYQQALGQGPQFIFQYYEEEERQRGNFPDRFSGHQFPNYSSELNVNALLLGDSALYLCASSLKGQGFSGANVLTFGAGSRLTVL.

The chain couples TRBV30 to TRBJ1-1, with 7 bases matching TRBD1. The CDR3 runs 14 residues. Per germline, CDR1 GTSNPN and CDR2 SVGIG (reference sequence). V was pared by 2 bases and J by 0 bases, with 3 bases of the junction left unmatched. The CDR3 DNA reads as TGTGCCTGGAGTAAAGACAGGGTGAACACTGAAGCTTTCTTT. It encodes CAWSKDRVNTEAFF. The full variable domain, rest sourced from reference TRBV30 and TRBJ1-1, is SQTIHQWPATLVQPVGSPLSLECTVEGTSNPNLYWYRQAAGRGLQLLFYSVGIGQISSEVPQNLSASRPQDRQFILSSKKLLLSDSGFYLCAWSKDRVNTEAFFGQGTRLTVV.

The gene calls are TRBV6-1 and TRBJ2-7; 7 nucleotides align to TRBD2. With V trimmed by 1 base and J by 7 bases, 4 bases remained unmatched. Per germline, CDR1 MNHNS and CDR2 SASEGT. There are 13 residues in the CDR3. The CDR3 sequence: CASSEVGRGEQYF. The CDR3, as DNA: TGTGCCAGCAGTGAAGTTGGGAGGGGTGAGCAGTACTTC.

The V call is TRBV5-1, the J call TRBJ2-3; no definite D call. The germline gives CDR1 SGHRS, CDR2 YFSETQ. This CDR3 has 14 amino acids. The ends were cut back, 4 bases at V and 2 bases at J, with 11 bases in the middle. The CDR3 spells CASSNSLNTDTQYF. CDR3 coding DNA: TGCGCCAGCAGCAATAGCCTAAACACAGATACGCAGTATTTT.

This clone was seen a single time. J is TRBJ1-2 and V is TRBV7-8; 7 bases align to TRBD1. Losses at the gene ends were 5 bases for V and 5 bases for J; bases not matched to a gene: 11. Germline V gene lookup returns CDR1 SGHVS and CDR2 FQNEAQ. The CDR3 totals 15 residues. This CDR3 is CASSNQGQQIYGYTF. In DNA, the CDR3 is TGTGCCAGCAGCAACCAGGGACAGCAAATTTATGGCTACACCTTC.

Only a few counts were recorded for this clone. The chain recombines TRBV4-3 with TRBJ1-4; D may be TRBD1 (6 bases). CDR3 length: 15 amino acids. The ends were cut back, 3 bases at V and 0 bases at J, with 8 bases in the middle. CDR1 LGHNA and CDR2 YSLEER come from the germline V gene. The CDR3 DNA follows: TGCGCCAGCAGCCAGGACAGCTCAACTAATGAAAAACTGTTTTTT. Residues: CASSQDSSTNEKLFF.

The gene calls are TRBV4-3 and TRBJ2-7; TRBD2 agrees at 11 bases. The V gene end was trimmed by 0 bases and the J gene end by 6 bases; junction bases not matched to a gene: 4. Germline V lookup: CDR1 LGHNA, CDR2 YSLEER. This CDR3 region has 15 residues. CDR3 sequence reads: CASSQEALAGAEQYF. Written as DNA, the CDR3 is TGCGCCAGCAGCCAAGAGGCACTAGCGGGGGCCGAGCAGTACTTC.

This chain links TRBV6-5 with TRBJ2-3, with D perhaps matching TRBD2 (7 bases). In germline, CDR1 is MNHEY, CDR2 SVGAGI. The CDR3 covers 15 residues. Trimming took 1 base from V and 5 from J, leaving 13 bases between them. The CDR3 nucleotides are TGTGCCAGCAGTTACTTAGGGGGGGCTATAGATACGCAGTATTTT. Protein sequence: CASSYLGGAIDTQYF.

This CDR3 reads CASSLVRGGGLNTEAFF. The CDR3 bases are TGTGCCAGCAGCTTAGTGCGAGGCGGGGGACTGAACACTGAAGCTTTCTTT. The chain couples TRBV7-9 to TRBJ1-1; weak D call: TRBD1 (5 bases). Germline V CDR1 and CDR2: SEHNR, FQNEAQ (reference sequence). The CDR3 covers 17 residues. Trimming left V 1 base short and J 0 bases short, with 15 bases between.

This clone was found a few times. V and J are TRBV5-6 and TRBJ1-3; no clear D. The germline V gene has CDR1 SGHDT and CDR2 YYEEEE. The V gene lost 6 bases and the J gene lost 8 bases, with 9 bases spanning the gap. CDR3 length: 11 amino acids. The CDR3 sequence is CASTDGYTIYF. In DNA form, the CDR3 reads TGTGCCAGCACCGACGGGTACACCATATATTTT.

This sequence joins TRBV19 and TRBJ1-1; 8 positions match TRBD1. The J segment lost 0 bases and the V segment lost 6 bases, leaving 6 bases of the junction unmatched. This CDR3 comprises 15 residues. Germline loops: CDR1 LNHDA, CDR2 SQIVND (reference sequence). CDR3 residues: CASRTGGGMNTEAFF. CDR3 nucleotides: TGTGCCAGTAGAACAGGGGGAGGGATGAACACTGAAGCTTTCTTT.